This TCR beta chain was profiled in a study of beta chain features in type 1 diabetes. About this clone itself: The junction and the germline gene differ at one end; a read error may be behind it.

The study reverse transcribed the entire isolated RNA, so it sequenced expressed TCRB transcripts. TCRdb keeps only in-frame clones here, not all; method: immunoSEQ multiplex PCR. The sample yields about 900,000 clones, roughly 16% seen once. Germline V gives CDR1 SGHTA, CDR2 FQGNSA. This CDR3 region has 13 residues. The gene calls are TRBV7-2 and TRBJ2-7; no definite D call. The origin of this receptor is a woman aged 18 to 35 in good health. The sample consisted of naive CD4+ T cells from blood. The CDR3 protein is CASSLVFSHEQYF. The DNA of the CDR3 is TGTGCCAGCAGCTTAGTCTTCTCCCACGAGCAGTACTTC.